A single sample is the source of the 25 T cell receptor beta chains below, sequenced in a study of early T cells in non-severe SARS-CoV-2 infection (dated by TCRdb to 2020 to 2022). Preparation of the library involved 5' RACE. Instrument on record: NextSeq 500. The raw public reads went through TCRdb reprocessing: fastp at Q25, MiXCR clone calling, in-frame beta chains kept. Merged by CDR3 protein, the rows form single entries marked with the most common genes and DNA. The sample data list around 40,000 distinct CDR3 sequences, and roughly 6.3% of these were observed just once. The ten most abundant clones make up around 6.1% of the sample. Sequencing used whole blood. All receptors come from an adult who was a healthcare worker with PCR-confirmed SARS-CoV-2 infection or an uninfected control (not recorded which).

About this clonotype: A read error is possible here, since a much larger clone lies one base away. The chain carries TRBV28 and TRBJ2-7; the D gene is possibly TRBD2 (5 bases). V was clipped by 7 bases and J by 0 bases, with 13 bases between them. The CDR3 loop spans 14 amino acids. Germline V CDR1 and CDR2: MDHEN, SYDVKM. The CDR3 region is CASIPSRSSYEQYF. As DNA, the CDR3 is TGTGCCAGCATCCCTAGCAGGAGCTCCTACGAGCAGTACTTC. Variable domain in full (rest from reference TRBV28 and TRBJ2-7): DVKVTQSSRYLVKRTGEKVFLECVQDMDHENMFWYRQDPGLGLRLIYFSYDVKMKEKGDIPEGYSVSREKKERFSLILESASTNQTSMYLCASIPSRSSYEQYFGPGTRLTVT.

This clonotype was counted between two and nine times. The chain has TRBV24-1 and TRBJ2-4, with TRBD2 matching 7 bases. The V gene's germline CDR1 is KGHDR and CDR2 SFDVKD. This CDR3 spans 15 amino acids. After removal of 3 bases from V and 7 bases from J, the junction contained 8 bases not matched to a gene. The CDR3 coding sequence is TGTGCCACCAGTGATGGGTCTAGCGGCAGGAACATTCAGTACTTC. It specifies CATSDGSSGRNIQYF.

This clonotype was detected ten times or more. The CDR3 region has the DNA TGCGCCAGCAGCCAAGATAGCCCGACTAGCGGGATGACAGATACGCAGTATTTT. As protein: CASSQDSPTSGMTDTQYF. V is TRBV4-3 and J is TRBJ2-3; 11 positions agree with TRBD2. Germline V gene lookup returns CDR1 LGHNA and CDR2 YSLEER. Trimming cost V 0 bases and J 3 bases; bases outside gene matches: 8. The CDR3 has 18 amino acids.

Many counts were recorded for this clonotype. This chain joins TRBV7-9 and TRBJ2-5, with D unresolved. Trimming removed 5 bases from V and 4 bases from J, with 5 bases in between. Germline-derived CDR1 and CDR2 are SEHNR and FQNEAQ (reference sequence). There are 11 residues in the CDR3. CDR3 loop: CASSTRETQYF. DNA for the CDR3: TGTGCCAGCAGCACCAGAGAGACCCAGTACTTC.

This clonotype was counted ten times or more. The chain has TRBV29-1 and TRBJ2-1; 8 bases fit TRBD1. Germline lookup yields CDR1 SQVTM and CDR2 ANQGSEA. The CDR3 totals 18 residues. J was trimmed by 4 bases and V by 8 bases; bases with no gene match: 22. The CDR3, as DNA: TGCAGCACAACCGGGCAGGGGGCGATTAGCGGTTCTTACAATGAGCAGTTCTTC. It codes for CSTTGQGAISGSYNEQFF.

This clonotype showed up many times. The chain links TRBV19 to TRBJ2-3; D is possibly TRBD2 (6 bases). Germline CDR1 reads LNHDA; CDR2 reads SQIVND (reference sequence). The V end lost 7 bases, the J end lost 1 base, and 9 bases lay between the germline ends. This CDR3 has 13 amino acids. The CDR3 here is CASTGEGTDTQYF. The CDR3 bases are TGTGCCAGTACGGGGGAGGGCACAGATACGCAGTATTTT.

In its sample, this clonotype was seen many times. The V call is TRBV20-1, the J call TRBJ1-6; tentative D call: TRBD1 (6 bases). The germline gives CDR1 DFQATT, CDR2 SNEGSKA (reference sequence). This CDR3 region has 15 residues. Trimming took off 1 base at V and 9 bases at J, with 16 bases between the two ends. This chain's CDR3 is CSARAIPDSFSPLHF. DNA of the CDR3: TGCAGTGCTAGAGCCATCCCGGACAGTTTTTCACCCCTCCACTTT.

A note on this clonotype: Possible read error: a much larger clone is one base away. The V gene is TRBV20-1, the J gene TRBJ2-3, with D maybe TRBD1 (5 bases). Trimming shortened V by 4 bases and J by 10 bases, and 24 bases separated the two germline ends. The CDR3 extends over 15 amino acids. Germline loops: CDR1 DFQATT, CDR2 SNEGSKA (reference sequence). The CDR3 spells CSAKIDSGVSDPQYF. The CDR3 nucleotides are TGCAGTGCTAAGATTGACAGTGGGGTTTCGGATCCGCAGTATTTT.

The chain joins TRBV9 to TRBJ2-1; tentatively, D is TRBD1 (5 bases). The CDR3 loop spans 13 amino acids. CDR1 is SGDLS, CDR2 YYNGEE, per germline. The V end was cut by 4 bases, the J end by 5 bases, with 10 bases between. This CDR3 reads CASSTRTNNEQFF. DNA for the CDR3: TGTGCCAGCAGCACTCGGACAAACAATGAGCAGTTCTTC.

The V and J genes are TRBV6-2 or TRBV6-3 and TRBJ2-5; 7 positions agree with TRBD2. Trimming removed 6 bases from V and 2 bases from J; junction bases left unmatched: 6. CDR1 is MNHEY and CDR2 is SVGEGT in the germline V gene. This CDR3 contains 14 residues. The CDR3 bases are TGTGCCAGCAGACCACAAGCGGGACAAGAGACCCAGTACTTC. This sequence encodes CASRPQAGQETQYF.

This clonotype was detected many times. The chain is built from TRBV19 and TRBJ1-5; D perhaps matches TRBD1 (5 bases). CDR1 and CDR2 from the germline V gene are LNHDA and SQIVND (reference sequence). Trimming removed 4 bases at V and 1 base at J, with 5 bases between. CDR3 length: 13 residues. In nucleotides, the CDR3 is TGTGCCAGTAGTACAGGGAGCAATCAGCCCCAGCATTTT. This codes for CASSTGSNQPQHF.

This clonotype has a count of ten or more. The chain recombines TRBV10-1 with TRBJ2-2; D unclear. Trimming cost V 4 bases and J 6 bases, with 12 bases left between them. The CDR3 extends over 14 amino acids. Germline V lookup: CDR1 WNHNN, CDR2 SYGVQD (reference sequence). DNA of the CDR3: TGCGCCAGCAGTGTTCAGGCCTGGTCCGGGGAGCTGTTTTTT. Translation: CASSVQAWSGELFF.

This clonotype was seen ten or more times. This chain uses TRBV14 with TRBJ1-6, with D unclear. V was shortened by 4 bases and J by 2 bases, with 12 bases between the two germline ends. The CDR3 is 16 residues long. Germline CDR1 SGHDN, CDR2 FVKESK. CDR3: CASSLRISPYNSPLHF. In nucleotides, the CDR3 is TGTGCCAGCAGCCTCAGGATTTCTCCCTATAATTCACCCCTCCACTTT.

This clonotype was observed a few times. The rearrangement uses TRBV11-2 and TRBJ2-3, with 9 bases lining up with TRBD1. Germline V gene sequence: CDR1 SGHAT, CDR2 FQNNGV. V lost 0 bases, J lost 8 bases, and 6 bases stayed unmatched. The length of the CDR3 is 15 residues. The CDR3 DNA sequence: TGTGCCAGCAGCTTAGATCTAACAGGGGGCGCTACGCAGTATTTT. Residues: CASSLDLTGGATQYF.

This chain connects TRBV29-1 to TRBJ2-1; D is unclear. This CDR3 comprises 13 residues. With 6 bases removed from V and 0 bases from J, the gap between germline ends came to 9 bases. Germline V gene lookup returns CDR1 SQVTM and CDR2 ANQGSEA. The CDR3 nucleotides read TGCAGCGTGGCGGCCAGCTCCTACAATGAGCAGTTCTTC. Its translation: CSVAASSYNEQFF.

This chain connects TRBV12-3 or TRBV12-4 to TRBJ2-4, with D unclear. The CDR3 runs to 12 residues. V was cut by 6 bases and J by 7 bases, with 10 bases left in between. The CDR3 reads CASRRVENIQYF. CDR3 DNA sequence: TGTGCCAGCAGGCGAGTTGAGAACATTCAGTACTTC.

This clonotype was counted a few times. The rearrangement joins TRBV19 to TRBJ2-1; D is uncertain. Germline V gives CDR1 LNHDA, CDR2 SQIVND (reference sequence). The CDR3 loop spans 14 amino acids. Deletions cut 6 bases from V and 4 bases from J, with 13 bases between. The CDR3 here is CASSLGRLYNEQFF. The CDR3 DNA follows: TGTGCCAGTAGCCTAGGACGGCTGTACAATGAGCAGTTCTTC.

This clonotype was seen ten or more times. The chain has TRBV4-1 and TRBJ2-1; D call uncertain. This CDR3 spans 17 amino acids. Germline V gene lookup returns CDR1 MGHRA and CDR2 YSYEKL. The V and J ends lost 3 bases and 1 base respectively, with 16 bases between them. The CDR3 region has the DNA TGCGCCAGCAGCCAGGGGATAAGGGAACTTTCCTACAATGAGCAGTTCTTC. This codes for CASSQGIRELSYNEQFF.

The chain has TRBV6-2 or TRBV6-3 and TRBJ2-6, with 7 bases lining up with TRBD1. The V and J ends lost 5 bases and 2 bases, in that order; junction bases with no gene match: 0. The CDR3 extends over 14 amino acids. CDR1 MNHEY and CDR2 SVGEGT come from the germline V gene. The CDR3 DNA sequence: TGTGCCAGCAGTACAGGGGCTGGGGCCAACGTCCTGACTTTC. It specifies CASSTGAGANVLTF.

The gene calls are TRBV18 and TRBJ2-7; D is ambiguous. Germline values: CDR1 KGHSH, CDR2 LQKENI. V lost 3 bases, J lost 4 bases, and 13 bases lay in between. This CDR3 is 14 amino acids long. CDR3 coding DNA: TGTGCCAGCTCACCCCCCGGCCCCGTATACGAGCAGTACTTC. This translates into CASSPPGPVYEQYF.

This clonotype was seen repeatedly, ten times or more. The rearrangement joins TRBV28 to TRBJ1-2, with D perhaps TRBD1 (5 bases). The V gene's germline CDR1 is MDHEN and CDR2 SYDVKM. V was trimmed by 3 bases and J by 2 bases, leaving 7 bases between them. This CDR3 has 13 residues. The CDR3 DNA reads TGTGCCAGCAGTTTGCGGGGGAACTATGGCTACACCTTC. This translates into CASSLRGNYGYTF.

This clonotype came up a few times. The genes are TRBV14 and TRBJ2-7; 14 positions agree with TRBD2. V lost 4 bases and J lost 0; bases outside the gene matches: 11. The CDR3 consists of 19 residues. The germline CDR1 and CDR2 sequences are SGHDN and FVKESK. Here the CDR3 DNA reads TGTGCCAGCAGCCCGGTATTCGGACTAGCGGGAGGCAGCTCCTACGAGCAGTACTTC. This codes for CASSPVFGLAGGSSYEQYF.

This clonotype has just a few counts. This chain uses TRBV2 with TRBJ2-1, with 8 bases that match TRBD1. The CDR3 consists of 16 residues. Germline CDR1 SNHLY, CDR2 FYNNEI. Germline trimming cut 5 bases from V and 0 bases from J; bases unmatched to any gene: 6. CDR3 residues: CASSPDTGGSYNEQFF. In nucleotides, the CDR3 is TGTGCCAGCAGTCCCGATACAGGGGGCTCCTACAATGAGCAGTTCTTC.

Ten or more counts support this clonotype. The rearrangement joins TRBV20-1 to TRBJ2-7; 9 bases agree with TRBD2. J was trimmed by 3 bases and V by 4 bases; bases with no gene match: 13. Germline V CDR1 and CDR2: DFQATT, SNEGSKA (reference sequence). This CDR3 contains 16 residues. The CDR3 spells CSAKGGPGLAFYEQYF. The CDR3 region has the DNA TGCAGTGCTAAAGGGGGCCCGGGACTAGCTTTCTACGAGCAGTACTTC.

This clonotype was found many times. J is TRBJ2-1 and V is TRBV28, with D tentatively TRBD1 (6 bases). Trimming took 4 bases from V and 9 from J, leaving 10 bases between them. CDR3 length: 12 residues. Germline CDR1 is MDHEN and CDR2 is SYDVKM. Here the CDR3 DNA reads TGTGCCAGCAGTTACAGGGCCCCTGAGCAGTTCTTC. This encodes CASSYRAPEQFF.